These 17 T cell receptor beta chains originate from one sample sequenced in a study of T cells in Graves' hyperthyroidism and ophthalmopathy. RNA transcripts gave rise to amplified TCR beta CDR3 regions. First-round RT-PCR with HTBI primers amplified the TCR CDR3 region. TCRdb analysed the multiplex PCR reads with MiXCR anew, one entry per CDR3 protein. Of 800,000 or so distinct CDR3 sequences listed, approximately 40% were seen once; the top ten hold 7.5% to 9.5%. Sequences were obtained from blood. Receptors were obtained from a man aged 18 to 35 with Graves' hyperthyroidism.

In its sample, this clonotype was seen many times. V usage is TRBV7-9 and J usage is TRBJ2-7, with D possibly being TRBD1 (5 bases). Germline V CDR1 and CDR2: SEHNR, FQNEAQ (reference sequence). The CDR3 extends over 15 amino acids. Trimming removed 4 bases from V and 1 base from J, with 14 bases in between. The CDR3, as DNA: TGTGCCAGCAGCTCTCTAGGAACAGGATCCTACGAGCAGTACTTC. Translating it yields CASSSLGTGSYEQYF.

V gene TRBV20-1 combines with J gene TRBJ1-2, with 8 bases that match TRBD1. The CDR3 has 14 amino acids. Looked up from germline, CDR1 is DFQATT and CDR2 is SNEGSKA (reference sequence). Losses at the gene ends were 6 bases for V and 3 bases for J; bases not matched to a gene: 9. CDR3 protein: CSARGTGEDYGYTF. The CDR3 DNA reads TGCAGTGCCCGCGGGACAGGAGAGGACTATGGCTACACCTTC.

The table lists this clonotype with a few counts. The J gene is TRBJ2-2, the V gene TRBV7-2; D is possibly TRBD1 (6 bases). The V and J ends lost 0 bases and 5 bases respectively, with 19 bases between them. Per the germline V gene, CDR1 is SGHTA and CDR2 is FQGNSA. This CDR3 spans 18 amino acids. In DNA, the CDR3 is TGTGCCAGCAGCTTAGCTTTTTGGTCCAGGGGCTGGACCGGGGAGCTGTTTTTT. It translates to CASSLAFWSRGWTGELFF.

The chain couples TRBV10-2 to TRBJ2-7; maybe TRBD2 (6 bases). This CDR3 contains 15 residues. Germline V lookup: CDR1 WSHSY, CDR2 SAAADI. Trimming took off 5 bases at V and 8 bases at J, with 22 bases between the two ends. CDR3 in DNA: TGCGCCAGCAGTTTAGGAGGGAGCAATCAGCCCCAGCAGTACTTC. Amino acids: CASSLGGSNQPQQYF.

V usage is TRBV12-3 or TRBV12-4 and J usage is TRBJ2-2; possibly TRBD2 for D (6 bases). The CDR3 sequence is 15 residues long. Between the trimmed V and J ends, which lost 3 bases and 4 bases, there was a span of 12 bases. As DNA, the CDR3 is TGTGCCAGCAGTTTCGGGGGTATCGGCACCGGGGAGCTGTTTTTT. It translates to CASSFGGIGTGELFF.

This rearrangement joins TRBV10-3 to TRBJ2-2; D is unclear. This CDR3 has 14 residues. Between the trimmed V and J ends, which lost 6 bases and 1 base, there was a span of 9 bases. CDR1 is ENHRY, CDR2 SYGVKD, per germline. The CDR3 sequence is CAIREQMNTGELFF. In DNA, the CDR3 is TGTGCCATCAGGGAACAGATGAACACCGGGGAGCTGTTTTTT.

This rearrangement joins TRBV5-1 to TRBJ2-2; TRBD1 agrees at 9 bases. The germline gives CDR1 SGHRS, CDR2 YFSETQ. Losses at the gene ends were 4 bases for V and 3 bases for J; bases not matched to a gene: 7. The CDR3 length is 16 residues. DNA for the CDR3: TGCGCCAGCAGCCCCCAGGGACAGGGATACACCGGGGAGCTGTTTTTT. It translates to CASSPQGQGYTGELFF.

The chain couples TRBV29-1 to TRBJ2-5; TRBD1 matches 12 bases. The CDR3 contains 15 residues. V dropped 7 bases and J dropped 5; count of bases not matched to a gene: 11. Germline V lookup: CDR1 SQVTM, CDR2 ANQGSEA. In nucleotides, the CDR3 is TGCAGCGCCGCGGGACAGGGGGCGCTCGGGGAGACCCAGTACTTC. It yields the protein CSAAGQGALGETQYF.

This clonotype was recorded many times. The chain carries TRBV29-1 and TRBJ2-7; D is perhaps TRBD2 (6 bases). CDR3 length equals 12 residues. From germline, CDR1 is SQVTM and CDR2 ANQGSEA. V lost 0 bases and J lost 7, with 10 bases in between. As DNA, the CDR3 is TGCAGCGTTGAAGATCGGGCGGGAGAGCAGTACTTC. It codes for CSVEDRAGEQYF.

This clonotype was counted ten times or more. The V call is TRBV10-3, the J call TRBJ1-2; D remains ambiguous. Trimming removed 3 bases at V and 3 bases at J, with 8 bases between. There are 13 residues in the CDR3. Germline CDR1 reads ENHRY; CDR2 reads SYGVKD. The CDR3 nucleotides are TGTGCCATCAGTGAAGGAGCTGACTATGGCTACACCTTC. This sequence encodes CAISEGADYGYTF.

This rearrangement joins TRBV7-6 to TRBJ1-1; 8 positions match TRBD1. CDR1 is SGHVS, CDR2 FNYEAQ, per germline. CDR3 length: 17 amino acids. V lost 5 bases to trimming and J lost 4 bases; unmatched junction nucleotides: 15. Here the CDR3 reads CASSTGQGAGVSTEAFF. The CDR3 DNA follows: TGTGCCAGCAGCACCGGACAGGGTGCCGGGGTGAGCACTGAAGCTTTCTTT.

J is TRBJ2-5 and V is TRBV20-1; perhaps D is TRBD1 or TRBD2 (5 bases each). This CDR3 has 16 residues. The V end was cut by 0 bases, the J end by 2 bases, with 16 bases between. The germline gives CDR1 DFQATT, CDR2 SNEGSKA (reference sequence). The CDR3 coding sequence is TGCAGTGCTAGAGATCATGAGACAGCGGCTCAAGAGACCCAGTACTTC. This sequence encodes CSARDHETAAQETQYF.

To note about this clonotype: Relative to the germline gene, one junction end is altered; a read error may explain this. V usage is TRBV9 and J usage is TRBJ1-4; TRBD1 agrees at 7 bases. The germline CDR1 and CDR2 sequences are SGDLS and YYNGEE. The CDR3 covers 15 residues. The CDR3 DNA reads TGTGTCAGCAGCGAGGGAACAGGGGTAGAGGAAAAACTGTTTTTT. Amino acids: CVSSEGTGVEEKLFF.

This clonotype occurred a few times. The DNA for the CDR3 is TGCAGTGCTAGAGATCTGAGACTTCTACAGAACACTGAAGCTTTCTTT. This gives the protein CSARDLRLLQNTEAFF. V gene TRBV20-1 combines with J gene TRBJ1-1; D not resolved. V shed 0 bases and J shed 1 base, with 15 bases lying between them. The germline V gene has CDR1 DFQATT and CDR2 SNEGSKA (reference sequence). This CDR3 is built from 16 residues.

There are many counts of this clonotype. The genes are TRBV25-1 and TRBJ1-2; D is possibly TRBD1 (5 bases). Per the germline V gene, CDR1 is MGHDK and CDR2 is SYGVNS. The CDR3 loop spans 15 amino acids. Trimming took off 0 bases at V and 4 bases at J, with 12 bases between the two ends. The CDR3 is CASSEYGGALYGYTF. CDR3 coding DNA: TGTGCCAGCAGTGAATACGGGGGAGCCCTCTATGGCTACACCTTC.

This clonotype showed up just a few times. The V call is TRBV2, the J call TRBJ1-6; no clear D. The germline V gene encodes CDR1 SNHLY and CDR2 FYNNEI. The CDR3 runs 13 residues. Trimming removed 4 bases at V and 11 bases at J, with 12 bases between. CDR3 protein: CASSVDGSTPLHF. The CDR3 DNA sequence: TGTGCCAGCAGTGTGGACGGATCGACACCCCTCCACTTT.

This clonotype has a handful of counts. The gene calls are TRBV5-1 and TRBJ1-1, with D possibly being TRBD1 (5 bases). V dropped 1 base and J dropped 4 bases, with 14 bases sitting between them. The CDR3 length is 15 residues. CDR1 SGHRS and CDR2 YFSETQ come from the germline V gene. CDR3 residues: CASSLNGGQGTEAFF. In nucleotides, the CDR3 is TGCGCCAGCAGCTTGAATGGCGGGCAGGGCACTGAAGCTTTCTTT.